Only one count was recorded for the clone carrying this TCR beta chain. The source of the sample is a study of T cell responses to AZD1222 COVID-19 vaccine. Trimming at V came to 0 bases and at J to 2 bases, leaving 6 bases not matched to a gene. CDR3 length equals 16 residues. Germline-derived CDR1 and CDR2 are ENHRY and SYGVKD. Using immunoSEQ multiplex PCR, the repertoire was profiled, and TCRdb retains in-frame clones only, with some absent. The table has over 110,000 clones, around 94% seen once. This TCR was recovered from an adult who received the AZD1222 COVID-19 vaccine. The chain uses TRBV10-3 and TRBJ2-5; 7 nucleotides match TRBD2. This sample comprised peripheral blood, obtained 28 days after the second AZD1222 dose. CDR3 DNA sequence: TGTGCCATCAGTGAGTCGCCGCTAGCGGAGCAAGAGACCCAGTACTTC. Translation: CAISESPLAEQETQYF.